This entry is about one T cell receptor beta chain. The CDR3 consists of 14 residues. Trimming cost V 0 bases and J 7 bases, with 10 bases left between them. The germline V gene has CDR1 SGHTS and CDR2 YDEGEE. The data belong to a study of control samples from healthy donors and cancer patients. Here immunoSEQ multiplex PCR was the method, and the copy in TCRdb shows in-frame clones only, minus some. The data contain approximately 150,000 clones, over 90% of them singletons. This TCR derives from a woman younger than 45 in good health. The rearrangement uses TRBV5-8 and TRBJ2-2, with no clear D. The sequenced sample consisted of blood. The CDR3 region has the DNA TGTGCCAGCAGCTTGGTCCAGGTCGTCGGGGAGCTGTTTTTT. Its translation is CASSLVQVVGELFF.